This T cell receptor beta chain was identified during a study of a mutant IDH1 vaccine in newly diagnosed glioma. Study background: There were approximately 62% males and about 38% females among treated patients, whose mean age was 40.4 years.

Sequencing used immunoSEQ multiplex PCR; TCRdb keeps in-frame clones, though not all of them. The sample includes over 80,000 clones, 70% to 90% seen only once; the top ten take less than 0.65%. With 8 bases removed from V and 3 bases from J, the gap between germline ends came to 5 bases. The length of the CDR3 is 11 residues. Germline-derived CDR1 and CDR2 are SGHVS and FNYEAQ. General observations from the study: Pseudoprogression seemed unlinked to shifts in top peripheral T cell clonotypes. The vaccine induced immune responses, and these occurred in around 93% of patients.

Documented time point: baseline, week 1 (first vaccination visit). Treatment described: pre-vaccination baseline after standard-of-care therapy. Each of the donors came in with new WHO grade 3 or 4 astrocytomas that were IDH1-mutant and ATRX-lost. This clone has a handful of counts. As yet, its antigen is unknown. This chain joins TRBV7-6 and TRBJ2-1; no firm D call. The source of this sequence is a woman in her 50s with glioma. Sequences were derived from PBMCs, sampled from a glioma patient treated with radiotherapy, temozolomide or both. The CDR3 protein is CASALYNEQFF. In nucleotides, the CDR3 is TGTGCCAGCGCCCTCTACAATGAGCAGTTCTTC.